Detailed here is one T cell receptor (beta chain). Its target is unknown. The data are from a study of T cell responses to AZD1222 COVID-19 vaccine. Study-wide results and limits: Baseline antibody screening turned up just a handful of seropositive AZD1222 recipients.

Germline V lookup: CDR1 MNHEY, CDR2 SVGAGI. V was clipped by 6 bases and J by 5 bases; unmatched bases: 7. CDR3 length: 15 amino acids. Here immunoSEQ multiplex PCR was the method, and the copy in TCRdb shows in-frame clones only, minus some. This sample yields 65,000 to 75,000 clones, of which 88% are seen a single time; roughly 5% belongs to the top ten. This chain joins TRBV6-5 and TRBJ1-6, with 7 positions matching TRBD1. This sample comprised peripheral blood, obtained 28 days after the second dose of the MenACWY control vaccine. The source of this sequence is an adult who received the MenACWY meningococcal vaccine as a control. The CDR3 coding sequence is TGTGCCAGCAGATTGGGACAGATGAATAATTCACCCCTCCACTTT. It translates to CASRLGQMNNSPLHF.